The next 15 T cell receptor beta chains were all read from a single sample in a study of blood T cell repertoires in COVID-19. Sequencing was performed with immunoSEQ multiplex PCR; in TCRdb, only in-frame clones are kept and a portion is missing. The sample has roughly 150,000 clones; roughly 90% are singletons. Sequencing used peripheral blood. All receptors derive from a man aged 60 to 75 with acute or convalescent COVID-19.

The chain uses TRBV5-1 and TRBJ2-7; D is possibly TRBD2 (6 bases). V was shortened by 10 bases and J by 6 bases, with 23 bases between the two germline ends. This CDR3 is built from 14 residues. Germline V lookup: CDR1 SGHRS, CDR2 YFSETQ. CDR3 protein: CASSRGTEGFEQYF. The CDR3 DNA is TGCGCCTCATCCCGGGGGACTGAGGGCTTCGAGCAGTACTTC.

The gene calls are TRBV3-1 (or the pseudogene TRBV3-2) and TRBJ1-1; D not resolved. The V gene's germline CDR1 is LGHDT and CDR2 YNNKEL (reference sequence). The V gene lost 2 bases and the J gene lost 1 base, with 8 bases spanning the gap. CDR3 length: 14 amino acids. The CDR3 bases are TGTGCCAGCAGCCAACGCCAACAGAACACTGAAGCTTTCTTT. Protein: CASSQRQQNTEAFF.

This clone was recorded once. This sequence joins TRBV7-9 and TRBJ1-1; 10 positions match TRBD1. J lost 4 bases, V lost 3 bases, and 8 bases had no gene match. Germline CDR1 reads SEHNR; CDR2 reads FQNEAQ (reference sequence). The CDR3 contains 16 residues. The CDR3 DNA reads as TGTGCCAGCAGCTTGGACAGGGGGTGGATGAGCACTGAAGCTTTCTTT. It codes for CASSLDRGWMSTEAFF.

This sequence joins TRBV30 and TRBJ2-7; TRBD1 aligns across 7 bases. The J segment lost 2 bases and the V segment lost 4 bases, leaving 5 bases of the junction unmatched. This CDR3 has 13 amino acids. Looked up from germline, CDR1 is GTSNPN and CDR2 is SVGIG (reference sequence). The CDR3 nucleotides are TGTGCCTGGAACCGGGACAGTCCCTACGAGCAGTACTTC. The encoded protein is CAWNRDSPYEQYF.

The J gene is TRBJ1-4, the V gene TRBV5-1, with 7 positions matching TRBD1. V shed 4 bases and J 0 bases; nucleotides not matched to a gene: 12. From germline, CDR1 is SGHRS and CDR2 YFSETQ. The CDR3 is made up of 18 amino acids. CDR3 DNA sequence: TGCGCCAGCAGCCTGCTCCCCGGGACAGCTGCAACTAATGAAAAACTGTTTTTT. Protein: CASSLLPGTAATNEKLFF.

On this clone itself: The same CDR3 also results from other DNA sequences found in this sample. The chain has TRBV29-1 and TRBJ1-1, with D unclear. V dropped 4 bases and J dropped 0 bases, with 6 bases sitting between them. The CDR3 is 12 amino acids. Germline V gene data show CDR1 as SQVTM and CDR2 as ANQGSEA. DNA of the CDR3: TGCAGCGTTGGACAATTGAACACTGAAGCTTTCTTT. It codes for CSVGQLNTEAFF. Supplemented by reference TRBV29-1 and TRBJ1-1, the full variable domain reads SAVISQKPSRDICQRGTSLTIQCQVDSQVTMMFWYRQQPGQSLTLIATANQGSEATYESGFVIDKFPISRPNLTFSTLTVSNMSPEDSSIYLCSVGQLNTEAFFGQGTRLTVV.

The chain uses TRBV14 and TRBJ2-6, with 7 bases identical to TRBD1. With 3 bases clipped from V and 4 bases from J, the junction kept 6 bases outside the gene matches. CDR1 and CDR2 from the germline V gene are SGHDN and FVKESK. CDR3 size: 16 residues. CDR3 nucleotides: TGTGCCAGCAGCCACGTAAGGGGGCTAGGGGCCAACGTCCTGACTTTC. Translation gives CASSHVRGLGANVLTF.

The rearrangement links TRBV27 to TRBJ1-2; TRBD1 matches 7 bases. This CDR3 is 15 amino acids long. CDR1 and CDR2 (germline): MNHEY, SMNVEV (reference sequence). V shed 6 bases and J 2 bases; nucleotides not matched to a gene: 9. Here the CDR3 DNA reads TGTGCCAGCAGAGATTGGGACAGTGAGAACTATGGCTACACCTTC. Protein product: CASRDWDSENYGYTF.

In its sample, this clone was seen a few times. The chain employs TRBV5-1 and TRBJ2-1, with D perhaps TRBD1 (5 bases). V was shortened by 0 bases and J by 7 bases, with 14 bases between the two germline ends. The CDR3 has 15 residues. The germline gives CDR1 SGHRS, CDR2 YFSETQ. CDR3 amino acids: CASSLAPGYWNEQFF. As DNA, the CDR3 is TGCGCCAGCAGCTTGGCCCCAGGGTATTGGAATGAGCAGTTCTTC. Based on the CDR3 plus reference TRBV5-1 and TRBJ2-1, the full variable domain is KAGVTQTPRYLIKTRGQQVTLSCSPISGHRSVSWYQQTPGQGLQFLFEYFSETQRNKGNFPGRFSGRQFSNSRSEMNVSTLELGDSALYLCASSLAPGYWNEQFFGPGTRLTVL.

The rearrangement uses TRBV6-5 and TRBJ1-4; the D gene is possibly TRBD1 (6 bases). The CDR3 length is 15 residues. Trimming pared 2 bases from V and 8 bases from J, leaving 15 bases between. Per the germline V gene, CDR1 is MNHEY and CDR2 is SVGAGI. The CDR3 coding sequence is TGTGCCAGCAGTTACGAAACCGGGACAAGAGAAAAACTGTTTTTT. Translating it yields CASSYETGTREKLFF.

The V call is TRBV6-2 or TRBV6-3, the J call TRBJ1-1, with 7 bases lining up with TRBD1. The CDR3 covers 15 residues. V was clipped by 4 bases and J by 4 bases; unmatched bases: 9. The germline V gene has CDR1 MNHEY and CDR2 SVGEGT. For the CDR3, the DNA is TGTGCCAGCAGTTCCCATGGACAGGTGAGCACTGAAGCTTTCTTT. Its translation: CASSSHGQVSTEAFF.

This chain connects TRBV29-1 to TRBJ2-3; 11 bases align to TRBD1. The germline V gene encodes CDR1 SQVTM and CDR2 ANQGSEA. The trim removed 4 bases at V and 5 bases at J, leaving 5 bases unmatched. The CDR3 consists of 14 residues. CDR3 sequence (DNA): TGCAGCGTTGGGACAGGGGGCTTTGGAGATACGCAGTATTTT. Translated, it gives CSVGTGGFGDTQYF.

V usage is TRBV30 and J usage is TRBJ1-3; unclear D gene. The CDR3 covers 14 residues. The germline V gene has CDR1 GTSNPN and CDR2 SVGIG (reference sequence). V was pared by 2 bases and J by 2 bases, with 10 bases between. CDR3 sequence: CAWSTRYAGNTIYF. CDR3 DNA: TGTGCCTGGAGTACTAGGTATGCTGGAAACACCATATATTTT.

CDR3 sequence reads: CASSVAGGLGADTQYF. As DNA, the CDR3 is TGTGCCAGCAGCGTAGCGGGGGGGCTGGGTGCAGATACGCAGTATTTT. The rearrangement uses TRBV9 and TRBJ2-3; 8 nucleotides agree with TRBD2. J lost 4 bases, V lost 0 bases, and 7 bases had no gene match. CDR1 and CDR2 from the germline V gene are SGDLS and YYNGEE. CDR3 length: 16 residues.

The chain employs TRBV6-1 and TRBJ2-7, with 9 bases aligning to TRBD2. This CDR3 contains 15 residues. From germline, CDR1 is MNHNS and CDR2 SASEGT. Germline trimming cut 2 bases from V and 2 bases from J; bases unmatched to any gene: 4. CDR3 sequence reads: CASSESGGHTYEQYF. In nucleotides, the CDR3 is TGTGCCAGCAGTGAAAGCGGGGGGCATACCTACGAGCAGTACTTC.